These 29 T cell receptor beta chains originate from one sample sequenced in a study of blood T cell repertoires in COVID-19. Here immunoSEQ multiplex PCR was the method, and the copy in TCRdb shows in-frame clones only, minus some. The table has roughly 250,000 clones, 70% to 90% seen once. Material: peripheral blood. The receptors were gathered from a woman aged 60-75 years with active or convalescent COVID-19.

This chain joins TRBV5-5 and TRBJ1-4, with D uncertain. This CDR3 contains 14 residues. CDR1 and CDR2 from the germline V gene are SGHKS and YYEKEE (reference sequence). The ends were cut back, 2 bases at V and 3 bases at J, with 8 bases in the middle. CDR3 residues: CASSFRLANEKLFF. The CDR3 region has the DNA TGTGCCAGCAGCTTTAGACTTGCTAATGAAAAACTGTTTTTT.

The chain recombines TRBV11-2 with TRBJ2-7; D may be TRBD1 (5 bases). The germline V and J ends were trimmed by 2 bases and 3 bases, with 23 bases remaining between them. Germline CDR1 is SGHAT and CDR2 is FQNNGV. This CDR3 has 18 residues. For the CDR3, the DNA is TGTGCCAGCAGCTTATACCCTATGGATTCCAGGGCCCACTACGAGCAGTACGTC. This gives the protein CASSLYPMDSRAHYEQYV.

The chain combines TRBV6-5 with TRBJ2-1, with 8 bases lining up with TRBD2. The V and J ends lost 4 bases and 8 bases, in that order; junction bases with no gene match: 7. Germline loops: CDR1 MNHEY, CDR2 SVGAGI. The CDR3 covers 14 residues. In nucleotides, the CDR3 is TGTGCCAGCAGTTTATATAGCGGGGTAGATGAGCAGTTCTTC. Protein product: CASSLYSGVDEQFF.

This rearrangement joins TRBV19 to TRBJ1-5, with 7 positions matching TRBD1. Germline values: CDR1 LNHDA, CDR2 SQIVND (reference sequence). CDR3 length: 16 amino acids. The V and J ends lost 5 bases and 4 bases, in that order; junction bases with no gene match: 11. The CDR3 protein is CASSDSRTGGNQPQHF. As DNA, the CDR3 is TGTGCCAGTAGTGACTCCCGGACAGGCGGGAATCAGCCCCAGCATTTT.

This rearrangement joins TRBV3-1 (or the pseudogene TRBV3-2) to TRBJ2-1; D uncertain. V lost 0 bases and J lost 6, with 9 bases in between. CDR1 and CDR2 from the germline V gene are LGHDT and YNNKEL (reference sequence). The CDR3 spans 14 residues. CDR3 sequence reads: CASSQDAYRNEQFF. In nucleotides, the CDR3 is TGTGCCAGCAGCCAAGATGCCTACCGCAATGAGCAGTTCTTC.

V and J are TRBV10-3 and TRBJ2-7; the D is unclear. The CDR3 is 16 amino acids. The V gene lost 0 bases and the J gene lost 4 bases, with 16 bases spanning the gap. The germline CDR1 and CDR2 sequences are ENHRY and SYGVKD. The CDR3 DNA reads TGTGCCATCAGTGAGTCGCCCTATCGGCGGAATTACGAGCAGTACTTC. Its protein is CAISESPYRRNYEQYF.

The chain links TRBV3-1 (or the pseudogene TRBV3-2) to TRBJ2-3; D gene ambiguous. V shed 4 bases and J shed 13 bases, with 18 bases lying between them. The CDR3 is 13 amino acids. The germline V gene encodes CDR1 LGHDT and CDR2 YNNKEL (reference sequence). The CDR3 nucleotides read TGTGCCAGCAGCCTCCACGGTATCAATGAGAAGTATTTT. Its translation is CASSLHGINEKYF.

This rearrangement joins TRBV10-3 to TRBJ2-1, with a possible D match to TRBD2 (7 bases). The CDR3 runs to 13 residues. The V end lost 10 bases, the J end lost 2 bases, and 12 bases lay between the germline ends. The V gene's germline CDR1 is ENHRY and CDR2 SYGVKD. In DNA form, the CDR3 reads TGTGCCACTTCGGGGGGCACCTACAATGAGCAGTTCTTC. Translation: CATSGGTYNEQFF.

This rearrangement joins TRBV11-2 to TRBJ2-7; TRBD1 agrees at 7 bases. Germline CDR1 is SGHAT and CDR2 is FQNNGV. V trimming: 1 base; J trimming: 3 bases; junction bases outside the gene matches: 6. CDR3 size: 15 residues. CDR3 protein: CASSLAQWDSYEQYF. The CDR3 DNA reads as TGTGCCAGCAGCTTAGCGCAGTGGGACAGCTACGAGCAGTACTTC.

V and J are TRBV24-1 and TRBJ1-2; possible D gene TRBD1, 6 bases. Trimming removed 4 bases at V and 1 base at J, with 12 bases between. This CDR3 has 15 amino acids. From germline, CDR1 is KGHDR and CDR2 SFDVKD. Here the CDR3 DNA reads TGTGCCACCAGTGACCCGAAGGGGGTTAACTATGGCTACACCTTC. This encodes CATSDPKGVNYGYTF.

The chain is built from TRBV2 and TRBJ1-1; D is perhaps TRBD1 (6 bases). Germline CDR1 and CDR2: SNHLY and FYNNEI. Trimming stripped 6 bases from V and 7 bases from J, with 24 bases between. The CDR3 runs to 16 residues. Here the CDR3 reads CASRESEGGGVSEAFF. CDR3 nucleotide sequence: TGTGCCAGCAGGGAATCAGAAGGGGGAGGGGTTAGTGAAGCTTTCTTT.

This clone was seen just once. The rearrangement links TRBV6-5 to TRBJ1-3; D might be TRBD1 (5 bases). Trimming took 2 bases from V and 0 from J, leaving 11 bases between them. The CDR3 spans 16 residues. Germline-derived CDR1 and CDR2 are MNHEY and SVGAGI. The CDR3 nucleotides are TGTGCCAGCAGTTACGGACACTGGAGCTCTGGAAACACCATATATTTT. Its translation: CASSYGHWSSGNTIYF.

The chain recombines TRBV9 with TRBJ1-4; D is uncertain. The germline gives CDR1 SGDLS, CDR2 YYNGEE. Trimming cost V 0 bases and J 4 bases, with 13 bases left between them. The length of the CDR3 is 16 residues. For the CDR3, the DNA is TGTGCCAGCAGCGTAGGGGCAGCTAACCTTAATGAAAAACTGTTTTTT. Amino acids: CASSVGAANLNEKLFF. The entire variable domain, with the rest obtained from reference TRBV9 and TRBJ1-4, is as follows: DSGVTQTPKHLITATGQRVTLRCSPRSGDLSVYWYQQSLDQGLQFLIQYYNGEERAKGNILERFSAQQFPDLHSELNLSSLELGDSALYFCASSVGAANLNEKLFFGSGTQLSVL.

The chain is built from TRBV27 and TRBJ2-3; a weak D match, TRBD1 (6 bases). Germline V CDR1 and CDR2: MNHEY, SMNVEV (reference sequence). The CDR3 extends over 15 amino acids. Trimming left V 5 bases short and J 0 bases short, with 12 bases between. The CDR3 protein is CASSLSGVSTDTQYF. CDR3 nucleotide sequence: TGTGCCAGCAGTCTCTCAGGGGTAAGCACAGATACGCAGTATTTT.

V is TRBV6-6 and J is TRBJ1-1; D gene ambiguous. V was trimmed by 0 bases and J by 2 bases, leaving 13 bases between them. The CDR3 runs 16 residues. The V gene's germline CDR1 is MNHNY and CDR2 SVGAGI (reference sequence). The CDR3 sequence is CASSYSYGLLNTEAFF. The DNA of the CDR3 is TGTGCCAGCAGTTACTCGTATGGACTCCTCAACACTGAAGCTTTCTTT.

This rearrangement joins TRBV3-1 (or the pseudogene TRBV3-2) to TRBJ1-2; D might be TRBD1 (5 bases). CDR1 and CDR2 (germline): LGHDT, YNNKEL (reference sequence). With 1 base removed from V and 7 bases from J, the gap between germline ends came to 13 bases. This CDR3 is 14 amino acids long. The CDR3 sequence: CASSQGSRAGGYTF. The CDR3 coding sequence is TGTGCCAGCAGCCAAGGTTCCAGGGCCGGTGGCTACACCTTC.

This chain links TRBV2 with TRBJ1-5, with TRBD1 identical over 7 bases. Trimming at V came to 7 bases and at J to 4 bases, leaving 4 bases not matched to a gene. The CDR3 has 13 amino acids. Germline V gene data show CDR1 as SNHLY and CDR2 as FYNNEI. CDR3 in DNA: TGTGCCAGCACGACAGGGTGGAATCAGCCCCAGCATTTT. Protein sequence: CASTTGWNQPQHF.

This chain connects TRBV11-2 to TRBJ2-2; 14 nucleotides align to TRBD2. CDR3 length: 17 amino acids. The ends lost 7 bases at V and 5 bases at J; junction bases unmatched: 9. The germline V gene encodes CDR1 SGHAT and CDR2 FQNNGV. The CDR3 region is CASTLGLAGEETGELFF. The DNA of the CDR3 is TGTGCCAGCACCTTGGGACTAGCGGGGGAGGAAACCGGGGAGCTGTTTTTT.

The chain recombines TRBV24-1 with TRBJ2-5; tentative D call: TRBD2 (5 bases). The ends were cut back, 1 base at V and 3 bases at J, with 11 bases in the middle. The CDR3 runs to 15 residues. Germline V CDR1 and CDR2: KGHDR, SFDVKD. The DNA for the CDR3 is TGTGCCACCAGTGATTTACACGCGGAGGAAGAGACCCAGTACTTC. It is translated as CATSDLHAEEETQYF.

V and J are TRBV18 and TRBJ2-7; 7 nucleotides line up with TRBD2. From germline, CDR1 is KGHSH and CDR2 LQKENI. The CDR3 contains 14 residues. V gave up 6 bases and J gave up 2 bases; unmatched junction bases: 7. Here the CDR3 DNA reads TGTGCCAGCTCTCCCTCCGGGACTACCTACGAGCAGTACTTC. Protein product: CASSPSGTTYEQYF.

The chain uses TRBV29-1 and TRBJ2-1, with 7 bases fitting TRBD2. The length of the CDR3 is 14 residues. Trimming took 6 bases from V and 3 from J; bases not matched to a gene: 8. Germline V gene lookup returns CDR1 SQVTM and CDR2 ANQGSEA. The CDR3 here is CSVAVGGSYNEQFF. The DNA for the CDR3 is TGCAGCGTCGCAGTCGGCGGGAGCTACAATGAGCAGTTCTTC.

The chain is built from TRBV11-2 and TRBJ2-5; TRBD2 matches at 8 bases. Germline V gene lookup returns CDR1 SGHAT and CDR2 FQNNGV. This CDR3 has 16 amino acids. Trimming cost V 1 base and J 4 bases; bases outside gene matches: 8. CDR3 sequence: CASSLVGLERGETQYF. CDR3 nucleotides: TGTGCCAGCAGCTTAGTGGGACTAGAGAGAGGAGAGACCCAGTACTTC.

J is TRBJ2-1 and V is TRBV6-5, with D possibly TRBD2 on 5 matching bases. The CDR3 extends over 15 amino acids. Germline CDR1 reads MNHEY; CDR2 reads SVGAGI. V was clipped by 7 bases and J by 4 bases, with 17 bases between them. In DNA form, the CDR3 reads TGTGCCAGCACCCTAACTAGTGCCGTTTACAATGAGCAGTTCTTC. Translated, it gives CASTLTSAVYNEQFF.

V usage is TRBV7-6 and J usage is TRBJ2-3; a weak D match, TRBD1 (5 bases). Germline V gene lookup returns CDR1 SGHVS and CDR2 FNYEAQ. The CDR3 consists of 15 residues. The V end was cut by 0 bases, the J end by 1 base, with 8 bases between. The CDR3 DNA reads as TGTGCCAGCAGCTTAGCGCTAGGGGGCACAGATACGCAGTATTTT. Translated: CASSLALGGTDTQYF. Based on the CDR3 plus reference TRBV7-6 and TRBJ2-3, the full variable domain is GAGVSQSPRYKVTKRGQDVALRCDPISGHVSLYWYRQALGQGPEFLTYFNYEAQQDKSGLPNDRFSAERPEGSISTLTIQRTEQRDSAMYRCASSLALGGTDTQYFGPGTRLTVL.

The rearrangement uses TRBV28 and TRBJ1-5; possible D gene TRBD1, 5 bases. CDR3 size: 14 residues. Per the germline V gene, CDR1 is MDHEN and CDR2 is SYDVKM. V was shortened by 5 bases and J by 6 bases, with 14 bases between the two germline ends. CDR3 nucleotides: TGTGCCAGCAGTCCCGGGGGGTGGGGTCAGCCCCAGCATTTT. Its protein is CASSPGGWGQPQHF. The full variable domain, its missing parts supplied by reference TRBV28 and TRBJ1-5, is DVKVTQSSRYLVKRTGEKVFLECVQDMDHENMFWYRQDPGLGLRLIYFSYDVKMKEKGDIPEGYSVSREKKERFSLILESASTNQTSMYLCASSPGGWGQPQHFGDGTRLSIL.

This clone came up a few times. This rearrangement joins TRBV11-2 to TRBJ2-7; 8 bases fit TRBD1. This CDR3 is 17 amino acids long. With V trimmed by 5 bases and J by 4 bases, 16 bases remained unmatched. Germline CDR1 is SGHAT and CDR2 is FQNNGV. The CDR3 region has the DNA TGTGCCAGCAGCCTGGTCCGGGGCAGGGGGCTAGAGTACGAGCAGTACTTC. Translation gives CASSLVRGRGLEYEQYF.

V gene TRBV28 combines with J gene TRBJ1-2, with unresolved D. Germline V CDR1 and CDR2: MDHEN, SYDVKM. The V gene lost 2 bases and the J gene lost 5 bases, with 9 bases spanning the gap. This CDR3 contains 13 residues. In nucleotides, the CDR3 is TGTGCCAGCAGTTTAACGGGTCGGTATGGCTACACCTTC. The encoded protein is CASSLTGRYGYTF.

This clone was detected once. CDR3 in DNA: TGTGCCACGGGACTAGCGGGAGAGACCCAGTACTTC. This translates into CATGLAGETQYF. The V and J genes are TRBV19 and TRBJ2-5, with 12 bases that match TRBD2. The germline gives CDR1 LNHDA, CDR2 SQIVND (reference sequence). Trimming took 10 bases from V and 4 from J; bases not matched to a gene: 1. The CDR3 is 12 amino acids.

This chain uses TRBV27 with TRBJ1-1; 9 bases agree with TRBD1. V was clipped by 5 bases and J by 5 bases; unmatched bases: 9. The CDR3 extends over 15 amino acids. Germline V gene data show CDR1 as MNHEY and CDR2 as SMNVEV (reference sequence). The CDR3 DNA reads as TGTGCCAGCAGTCCTCCGGGACAGGGAAGAACTGAAGCTTTCTTT. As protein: CASSPPGQGRTEAFF.